This TCR beta chain emerged from a study of shared clonotypes between healthy human individuals. Notes on the study in general: Sharing across four donors was seen in 4% to 6.5% of naive CD4 clonotypes.

With regard to this clone: What it binds is not known. A much bigger clone sits one base away, suggesting this may be a read error. Other DNA sequences in the same sample also yield this CDR3.

Assay used: immunoSEQ multiplex PCR; TCRdb lists only in-frame clones, some missing. Of 2 million to 2.5 million clones in the sample, 95% were seen once. CDR1 and CDR2 from the germline V gene are SQVTM and ANQGSEA. The CDR3 covers 9 residues. Trimming took off 6 bases at V and 7 bases at J, with 6 bases between the two ends. Donation came from healthy HIV-negative adults that had no recent acute infections or vaccinations. Sequencing was done on a sample of naive CD4+ T cells sorted from blood. Subset in this sample: CD45RA+ positively selected. V gene TRBV29-1 combines with J gene TRBJ1-2; D unclear. The sequence derives from a man between 18 and 35 years old in good health. The CDR3 DNA reads TGCAGCGTCGACCGTGGCTACACCTTC. Residues: CSVDRGYTF. The full variable domain, rest sourced from reference TRBV29-1 and TRBJ1-2, is SAVISQKPSRDICQRGTSLTIQCQVDSQVTMMFWYRQQPGQSLTLIATANQGSEATYESGFVIDKFPISRPNLTFSTLTVSNMSPEDSSIYLCSVDRGYTFGSGTRLTVV.